A single sample gave rise to the 19 T cell receptor beta chains below, sequenced in a study of blood T cell repertoires in COVID-19. The table came from immunoSEQ multiplex PCR; TCRdb's copy has only in-frame clones and leaves some out. The table shows around 160,000 clones, with more than 75% occurring only once. Sequencing was carried out using peripheral blood. These receptors were taken from a woman in her 70s with COVID-19, enrolled during active disease.

The chain is built from TRBV11-2 and TRBJ2-7; D not certain. Germline CDR1 and CDR2: SGHAT and FQNNGV. The CDR3 is 11 amino acids. Trimming stripped 4 bases from V and 1 base from J, with 2 bases between. The CDR3 DNA sequence: TGTGCCAGCAGCTCTTCCTACGAGCAGTACTTC. Its protein is CASSSSYEQYF.

As DNA, the CDR3 is TGTGCCATCGAACCCGGGGGGAACTACAATGAGCAGTTCTTC. Encoded protein: CAIEPGGNYNEQFF. The chain recombines TRBV10-3 with TRBJ2-1, with 7 nucleotides matching TRBD2. V was pared by 8 bases and J by 3 bases, with 7 bases of the junction left unmatched. The length of the CDR3 is 14 residues. Germline CDR1 and CDR2: ENHRY and SYGVKD.

The V gene is TRBV9, the J gene TRBJ1-6, with 9 bases that match TRBD1. The CDR3 contains 15 residues. The germline V gene has CDR1 SGDLS and CDR2 YYNGEE. V dropped 0 bases and J dropped 7; count of bases not matched to a gene: 2. Here the CDR3 reads CASSVAQGANSPLHF. Here the CDR3 DNA reads TGTGCCAGCAGCGTAGCACAGGGGGCGAATTCACCCCTCCACTTT.

This clone was detected only once. This chain links TRBV19 with TRBJ1-5, with D perhaps TRBD1 (5 bases). This CDR3 region has 15 residues. Trimming removed 1 base from V and 3 bases from J, with 10 bases in between. Germline-derived CDR1 and CDR2 are LNHDA and SQIVND (reference sequence). The CDR3 is CASSIALGANQPQHF. CDR3 sequence (DNA): TGTGCCAGTAGTATAGCGTTAGGGGCCAATCAGCCCCAGCATTTT.

J is TRBJ1-4 and V is TRBV5-1; 8 bases fit TRBD1. The length of the CDR3 is 14 residues. Germline assignment: CDR1 SGHRS and CDR2 YFSETQ. Losses at the gene ends were 4 bases for V and 6 bases for J; bases not matched to a gene: 5. Written as DNA, the CDR3 is TGCGCCAGCAGCGCCACAGGGGGGTATGAAAAACTGTTTTTT. Its protein is CASSATGGYEKLFF.

The rearrangement links TRBV7-2 to TRBJ1-2; 11 bases map to TRBD1. The length of the CDR3 is 15 residues. The germline gives CDR1 SGHTA, CDR2 FQGNSA. V gave up 6 bases and J gave up 4 bases; unmatched junction bases: 7. The CDR3 DNA sequence: TGTGCCAGCAGACCAGGACAGGGGGCGACCTATGGCTACACCTTC. Translating gives CASRPGQGATYGYTF.

This chain links TRBV6-4 with TRBJ1-6; no clear D gene. The CDR3 spans 13 residues. The germline V gene encodes CDR1 MRHNA and CDR2 SNTAGT. Trimming removed 3 bases at V and 10 bases at J, with 10 bases between. CDR3 loop: CASSELEGSPLHF. In DNA, the CDR3 is TGTGCCAGCAGTGAATTGGAGGGATCACCCCTCCACTTT.

This sequence joins TRBV7-2 and TRBJ1-4; 7 bases align to TRBD1. Germline lookup yields CDR1 SGHTA and CDR2 FQGNSA. The trim removed 1 base at V and 7 bases at J, leaving 6 bases unmatched. The CDR3 loop spans 15 amino acids. The CDR3 bases are TGTGCCAGCAGCTTAGTGGGGACAGCTAGTGAAAAACTGTTTTTT. Encoded protein: CASSLVGTASEKLFF.

J is TRBJ1-2 and V is TRBV27, with 10 bases identical to TRBD1. V shed 6 bases, J shed 4 bases, and the junction held 14 bases outside the gene matches. Germline CDR1 MNHEY, CDR2 SMNVEV (reference sequence). The CDR3 sequence is 17 residues long. In DNA form, the CDR3 reads TGTGCCAGCAGCCTCCTCCGGGACAGGGGTTTCGGCTATGGCTACACCTTC. This codes for CASSLLRDRGFGYGYTF.

This clone was seen a handful of times. J is TRBJ1-2 and V is TRBV28, with TRBD1 matching 8 bases. Trimming at V came to 4 bases and at J to 3 bases, leaving 1 base not matched to a gene. This CDR3 spans 13 amino acids. Germline lookup yields CDR1 MDHEN and CDR2 SYDVKM. The DNA of the CDR3 is TGTGCCAGCAGTTCGACAGGGGACTATGGCTACACCTTC. This translates into CASSSTGDYGYTF.

This chain joins TRBV6-5 and TRBJ1-1; TRBD1 agrees at 7 bases. The J segment lost 5 bases and the V segment lost 7 bases, leaving 7 bases of the junction unmatched. Germline values: CDR1 MNHEY, CDR2 SVGAGI. There are 13 residues in the CDR3. CDR3 coding DNA: TGTGCCAGCAACATGGGCAGGGGGACTGAAGCTTTCTTT. Its protein is CASNMGRGTEAFF.

V and J are TRBV28 and TRBJ1-1; no firm D call. The germline V gene encodes CDR1 MDHEN and CDR2 SYDVKM. There are 12 residues in the CDR3. Trimming took 10 bases from V and 7 from J, leaving 16 bases between them. CDR3 loop: CAIKSGDLEAFF. CDR3 in DNA: TGTGCCATCAAATCGGGAGACCTTGAAGCTTTCTTT.

The chain joins TRBV18 to TRBJ1-1, with TRBD1 matching over 9 bases. The germline V gene has CDR1 KGHSH and CDR2 LQKENI. Unmatched junction bases numbered 5, after V lost 3 bases and J lost 3 bases. This CDR3 has 15 amino acids. CDR3: CASSPGTGLDTEAFF. CDR3 nucleotide sequence: TGTGCCAGCTCACCGGGGACAGGGCTGGACACTGAAGCTTTCTTT.

V gene TRBV19 combines with J gene TRBJ1-2; TRBD1 is a possible D gene (5 bases). CDR1 LNHDA and CDR2 SQIVND come from the germline V gene (reference sequence). This CDR3 is built from 13 residues. Trimming left V 7 bases short and J 10 bases short, with 19 bases between. CDR3 amino acids: CASTPGGNHDYTF. The CDR3, as DNA: TGTGCCAGTACCCCCGGGGGAAATCATGACTACACCTTC.

In this sample, this clone turned up many times. The chain is built from TRBV6-4 and TRBJ1-1; D gene uncertain. V lost 0 bases, J lost 1 base, and 6 bases lay in between. In germline, CDR1 is MRHNA, CDR2 SNTAGT. The CDR3 consists of 14 residues. This CDR3 reads CASSDSAENTEAFF. In DNA, the CDR3 is TGTGCCAGCAGTGACTCGGCCGAGAACACTGAAGCTTTCTTT.

The genes are TRBV7-8 and TRBJ2-2, with D tentatively TRBD1 (6 bases). This CDR3 spans 15 amino acids. CDR1 is SGHVS and CDR2 is FQNEAQ in the germline V gene. Between the trimmed V and J ends, which lost 1 base and 0 bases, there was a span of 6 bases. The CDR3 DNA follows: TGTGCCAGCAGCTTAGGGGGGCCGAACACCGGGGAGCTGTTTTTT. Amino acids: CASSLGGPNTGELFF.

The chain has TRBV9 and TRBJ1-2; D remains ambiguous. This CDR3 spans 14 amino acids. V was cut by 4 bases and J by 8 bases, with 18 bases left in between. Germline lookup yields CDR1 SGDLS and CDR2 YYNGEE. CDR3 sequence (DNA): TGTGCCAGCAGCCCCGAGACTGGTCCGGGGGGCTACACCTTC. This sequence encodes CASSPETGPGGYTF.

This clone has just one count. The chain recombines TRBV2 with TRBJ1-5, with D tentatively TRBD1 (6 bases). Germline CDR1 reads SNHLY; CDR2 reads FYNNEI. V was cut by 8 bases and J by 1 base, with 15 bases left in between. CDR3 length: 15 residues. This CDR3 is CASHGQGSSNQPQHF. CDR3 sequence (DNA): TGTGCCAGCCACGGTCAGGGGAGCAGCAATCAGCCCCAGCATTTT.

The rearrangement uses TRBV2 and TRBJ2-2; 12 bases line up with TRBD2. Germline V lookup: CDR1 SNHLY, CDR2 FYNNEI. The CDR3 has 16 amino acids. V lost 6 bases, J lost 5 bases, and 7 bases stayed unmatched. The DNA of the CDR3 is TGTGCCAGCAGGAGACTAGCGGGGGCCGGTACCGGGGAGCTGTTTTTT. Its translation: CASRRLAGAGTGELFF. Supplemented by reference TRBV2 and TRBJ2-2, the full variable domain reads EPEVTQTPSHQVTQMGQEVILRCVPISNHLYFYWYRQILGQKVEFLVSFYNNEISEKSEIFDDQFSVERPDGSNFTLKIRSTKLEDSAMYFCASRRLAGAGTGELFFGEGSRLTVL.